Each of the 2 T cell receptor beta chains below was sequenced from the same sample in a study of cytomegalovirus exposure and HLA in healthy donors. Vbeta (60) and Jbeta (13) primers were used in the PCR. Sequenced by immunoSEQ multiplex PCR; TCRdb stores in-frame clones only, minus some. This table has roughly 150,000 clones, 82% appearing once. Sequenced sample: PBMCs. Receptors were obtained from a woman aged 45-59 years in good health and CMV-seropositive.

J is TRBJ1-1 and V is TRBV18, with D possibly being TRBD1 (6 bases). This CDR3 has 16 amino acids. The ends were cut back, 0 bases at V and 5 bases at J, with 16 bases in the middle. Germline V gives CDR1 KGHSH, CDR2 LQKENI. The CDR3 protein is CASSPPGSPQGTEAFF. CDR3 DNA: TGTGCCAGCTCACCACCCGGTAGTCCTCAGGGGACTGAAGCTTTCTTT.

The chain combines TRBV27 with TRBJ1-2, with 7 bases fitting TRBD1. This CDR3 is 13 amino acids long. Germline-derived CDR1 and CDR2 are MNHEY and SMNVEV (reference sequence). After removal of 6 bases from V and 8 bases from J, the junction contained 9 bases not matched to a gene. CDR3 residues: CASSQGGAVGYTF. The DNA for the CDR3 is TGTGCCAGCAGCCAAGGGGGCGCGGTGGGCTACACCTTC.